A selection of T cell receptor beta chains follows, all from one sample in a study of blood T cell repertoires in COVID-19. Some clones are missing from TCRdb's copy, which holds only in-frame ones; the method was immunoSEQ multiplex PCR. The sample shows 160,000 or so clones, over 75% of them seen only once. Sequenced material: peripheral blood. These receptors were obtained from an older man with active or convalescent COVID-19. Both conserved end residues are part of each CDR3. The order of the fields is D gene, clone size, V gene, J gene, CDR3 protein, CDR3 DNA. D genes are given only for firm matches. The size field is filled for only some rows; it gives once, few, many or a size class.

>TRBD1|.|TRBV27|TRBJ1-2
CASSSRQGNGYTF
TGTGCCAGCAGTTCGCGACAGGGCAATGGCTACACCTTC
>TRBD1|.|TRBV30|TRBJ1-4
CAWSPGQGLEKLFF
TGTGCCTGGAGTCCGGGACAGGGTCTTGAAAAACTGTTTTTT
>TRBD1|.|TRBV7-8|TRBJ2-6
CASSRDSSGANVLTF
TGTGCCAGCAGCCGGGACAGCTCTGGGGCCAACGTCCTGACTTTC
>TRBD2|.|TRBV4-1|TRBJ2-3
CASSQDRGLALSTDTQYF
TGCGCCAGCAGCCAAGATAGGGGACTAGCGCTTAGCACAGATACGCAGTATTTT
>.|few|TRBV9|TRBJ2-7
CASSVAVDSYEQYF
TGTGCCAGCAGCGTAGCAGTTGACTCCTACGAGCAGTACTTC
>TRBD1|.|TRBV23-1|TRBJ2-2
CASSQPGQMNTGELFF
TGCGCCAGCAGTCAGCCGGGACAGATGAACACCGGGGAGCTGTTTTTT
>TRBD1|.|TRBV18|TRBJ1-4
CASSLSAGQGGEKLFF
TGTGCCAGCTCACTGTCGGCCGGACAGGGTGGTGAAAAACTGTTTTTT
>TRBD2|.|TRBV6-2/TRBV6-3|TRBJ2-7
CASSYRGLAGGPGNEQYF
TGTGCCAGCAGTTACCGTGGACTAGCGGGGGGGCCCGGTAACGAGCAGTACTTC
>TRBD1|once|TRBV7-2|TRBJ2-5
CASSLGQGDGTQYF
TGTGCCAGCAGCTTGGGACAGGGGGACGGGACCCAGTACTTC
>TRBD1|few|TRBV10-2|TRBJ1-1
CASGKGGLDTEAFF
TGCGCCAGCGGTAAAGGGGGCTTAGACACTGAAGCTTTCTTT
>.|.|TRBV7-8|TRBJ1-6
CASSPGPFGSPLHF
TGTGCCAGCAGCCCGGGTCCCTTCGGGTCACCCCTCCACTTT
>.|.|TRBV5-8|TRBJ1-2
CASSVEIYGYTF
TGTGCCAGCAGCGTTGAGATCTATGGCTACACCTTC
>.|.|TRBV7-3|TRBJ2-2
CASSSRGDSGELFF
TGTGCCAGCAGCTCGCGGGGAGATAGCGGGGAGCTGTTTTTT
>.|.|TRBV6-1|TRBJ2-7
CASSEAHRESEQYF
TGTGCCAGCAGTGAAGCGCATAGGGAGTCCGAGCAGTACTTC
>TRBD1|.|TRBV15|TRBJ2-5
CATRDMDRGSQETQYF
TGTGCCACCAGAGACATGGACAGGGGTTCCCAAGAGACCCAGTACTTC
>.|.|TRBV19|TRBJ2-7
CASSDGGGRYEQYF
TGTGCCAGTAGCGATGGGGGGGGCCGGTACGAGCAGTACTTC
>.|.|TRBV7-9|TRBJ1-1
CASSFSTDRRMNTEAFF
TGTGCCAGCAGCTTTTCGACAGATAGAAGGATGAACACTGAAGCTTTCTTT
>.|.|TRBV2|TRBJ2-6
CASSESSSGANVLTF
TGTGCCAGCAGTGAATCGAGCTCTGGGGCCAACGTCCTGACTTTC
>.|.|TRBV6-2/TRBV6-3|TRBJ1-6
CASSYSAQTFLLHF
TGTGCCAGCAGTTACTCGGCACAGACGTTCCTCCTCCACTTT
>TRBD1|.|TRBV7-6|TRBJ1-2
CASSPGTEAYGYTF
TGTGCCAGCAGTCCCGGGACAGAAGCCTATGGCTACACCTTC
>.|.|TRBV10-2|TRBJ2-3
CASSDRGKTDTQYF
TGCGCCAGCAGTGATCGGGGGAAAACAGATACGCAGTATTTT
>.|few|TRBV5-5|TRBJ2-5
CASSLGGQGIQETQYF
TGTGCCAGCAGCTTGGGTGGGCAGGGTATACAAGAGACCCAGTACTTC
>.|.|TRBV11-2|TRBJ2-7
CASSWNTGYEQYF
TGTGCCAGCAGCTGGAACACAGGGTACGAGCAGTACTTC
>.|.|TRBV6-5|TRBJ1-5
CATRERGQPQHF
TGTGCCACTCGGGAGCGGGGGCAGCCCCAGCATTTT
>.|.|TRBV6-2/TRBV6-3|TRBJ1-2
CASSAGLRGYTF
TGTGCCAGCAGTGCGGGGCTTCGGGGCTACACCTTC
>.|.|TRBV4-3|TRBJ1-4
CASSPQLNGPNEKLFF
TGCGCCAGCAGCCCACAACTAAATGGCCCTAATGAAAAACTGTTTTTT
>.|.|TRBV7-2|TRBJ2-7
CASSFGDGGLYEQYF
TGTGCCAGCAGCTTTGGGGACGGGGGGCTCTACGAGCAGTACTTC
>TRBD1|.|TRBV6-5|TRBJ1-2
CASSSDRDPANYGYTF
TGTGCCAGCAGTTCGGACAGGGATCCGGCCAACTATGGCTACACCTTC
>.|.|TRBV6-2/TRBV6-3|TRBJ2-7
CASSYSRSSYEQYF
TGTGCCAGCAGTTATAGTCGGTCGAGCTACGAGCAGTACTTC
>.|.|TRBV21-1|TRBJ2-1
CASSKGDGSGIYNEQFF
TGTGCCAGCAGCAAAGGGGATGGAAGCGGAATCTACAATGAGCAGTTCTTC
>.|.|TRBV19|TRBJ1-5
CASDRGEQGKHQPQHF
TGTGCCAGCGATAGGGGTGAGCAGGGAAAGCATCAGCCCCAGCATTTT
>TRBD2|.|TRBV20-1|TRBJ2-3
CSASGTSGSDTQYF
TGCAGTGCTAGTGGGACTAGCGGGAGCGATACGCAGTATTTT
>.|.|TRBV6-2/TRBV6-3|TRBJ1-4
CASSYPQVGKLFF
TGTGCCAGCAGTTACCCCCAGGTTGGAAAACTGTTTTTT
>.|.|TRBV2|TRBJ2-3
CASSEYRDTDTQYF
TGTGCCAGCAGTGAGTACAGGGACACAGATACGCAGTATTTT
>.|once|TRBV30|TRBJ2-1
CAWSGDTYNEQFF
TGTGCCTGGAGTGGAGACACCTACAATGAGCAGTTCTTC
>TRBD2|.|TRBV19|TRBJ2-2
CATLLGRGGTGELFF
TGTGCCACCTTATTGGGACGGGGGGGCACCGGGGAGCTGTTTTTT
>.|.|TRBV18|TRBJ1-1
CASSLRGEVPEAFF
TGTGCCAGCTCACTCCGCGGGGAAGTCCCTGAAGCTTTCTTT
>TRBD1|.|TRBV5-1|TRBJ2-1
CASTTGTGGNEQFF
TGCGCCAGCACTACCGGGACAGGGGGCAATGAGCAGTTCTTC
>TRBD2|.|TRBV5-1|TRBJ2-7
CASSLIGSGRPNSYEQYF
TGCGCCAGCAGCTTGATTGGTAGCGGGAGGCCTAACTCCTACGAGCAGTACTTC
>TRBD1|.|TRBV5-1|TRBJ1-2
CASSLDAPGQGGGYTF
TGCGCCAGCAGCTTGGATGCCCCGGGACAGGGAGGTGGCTACACCTTC
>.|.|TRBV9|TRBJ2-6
CASSAMSSAGANVLTF
TGTGCCAGCAGCGCCATGTCTAGCGCCGGGGCCAACGTCCTGACTTTC
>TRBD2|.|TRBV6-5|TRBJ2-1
CASSGGGNEQFF
TGTGCCAGCAGCGGGGGGGGGAATGAGCAGTTCTTC
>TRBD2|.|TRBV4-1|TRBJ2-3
CASSQSSTSADTQYF
TGCGCCAGCAGCCAATCTTCGACTAGCGCAGATACGCAGTATTTT
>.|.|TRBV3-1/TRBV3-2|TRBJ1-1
CAAKKQGNTEAFF
TGTGCCGCTAAAAAGCAGGGGAACACTGAAGCTTTCTTT
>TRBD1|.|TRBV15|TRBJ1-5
CATSRDTGQGLSNQPQHF
TGTGCCACCAGCAGAGATACGGGACAGGGGCTAAGCAATCAGCCCCAGCATTTT
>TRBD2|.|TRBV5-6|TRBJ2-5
CASSPTFSSGQETQYF
TGTGCCAGCAGCCCCACTTTCTCTAGCGGACAAGAGACCCAGTACTTC
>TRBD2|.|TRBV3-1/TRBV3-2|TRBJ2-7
CASSGIAGGLNEQYF
TGTGCCAGCAGCGGAATAGCGGGAGGGTTGAACGAGCAGTACTTC
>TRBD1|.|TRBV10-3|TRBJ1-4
CASQLGQDGKLFF
TGTGCCTCACAACTCGGACAGGACGGAAAACTGTTTTTT
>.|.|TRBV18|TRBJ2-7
CASSPPGISYEQYF
TGTGCCAGCTCACCACCCGGGATTTCCTACGAGCAGTACTTC